Sequencing of this T cell receptor beta chain was carried out in a study of cytomegalovirus exposure and HLA in healthy donors. 60 Vbeta and 13 Jbeta primers were used in PCR. TCRdb keeps only in-frame clones here, not all; method: immunoSEQ multiplex PCR. The sample contains some 65,000 clones, approximately 67% of which appear only once. The germline V gene has CDR1 SEHNR and CDR2 FQNEAQ (reference sequence). The germline V and J ends were trimmed by 1 base and 8 bases, with 20 bases remaining between them. There are 16 residues in the CDR3. V and J are TRBV7-9 and TRBJ1-2; D remains ambiguous. The receptor comes from a man aged 25-45 years in good health and CMV-seronegative. The sequencing input was PBMCs. DNA of the CDR3: TGTGCCAGCAGCTTAGACCGGGAATCGATTCTTTACGGCTACACCTTC. This codes for CASSLDRESILYGYTF.